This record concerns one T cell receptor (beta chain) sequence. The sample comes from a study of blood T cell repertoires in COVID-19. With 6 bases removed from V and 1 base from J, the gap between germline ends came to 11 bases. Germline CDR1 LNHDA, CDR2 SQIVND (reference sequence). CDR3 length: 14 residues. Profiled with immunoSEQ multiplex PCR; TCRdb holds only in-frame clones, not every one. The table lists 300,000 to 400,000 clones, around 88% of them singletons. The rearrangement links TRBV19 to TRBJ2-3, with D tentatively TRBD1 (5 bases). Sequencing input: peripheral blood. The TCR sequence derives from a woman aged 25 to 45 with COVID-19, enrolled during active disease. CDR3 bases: TGTGCCAGTAGGCCAGGGTACGGCACAGATACGCAGTATTTT. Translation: CASRPGYGTDTQYF.